A single sample gave rise to the 17 T cell receptor beta chains below, sequenced in a study of shared clonotypes between healthy human individuals (dated by TCRdb to 2020 to 2022). The protocol used for the library was the immunoSEQ multiplex PCR assay. Held by TCRdb, this immuneACCESS table contains in-frame sequences only and omits some clones. Under half of the omission traces to an unresolved V gene where checked; the cause of the rest is unknown. In all, the sample holds some 2.4 million clones, and over 85% of those were seen once. 0.36% of the sample is taken by the ten largest. Sequencing was carried out using naive CD4+ T cells from PBMCs. This specimen's cell subset or site label, interpreted: CD45RA+ positively selected. Receptor source: a man between 18 and 29 years old in good health. Some clones in this sample may be carry-over from other donors' samples.

This clone was observed a single time. The chain uses TRBV9 and TRBJ2-3, with 7 bases lining up with TRBD2. V shed 5 bases and J 4 bases; nucleotides not matched to a gene: 13. The CDR3 consists of 16 residues. The germline V gene encodes CDR1 SGDLS and CDR2 YYNGEE. The CDR3 region has the DNA TGTGCCAGCAGTGCCCGGGAGGCGGGCCCGGCAGATACGCAGTATTTT. This sequence encodes CASSAREAGPADTQYF.

This rearrangement joins TRBV4-3 to TRBJ2-7; D unclear. Trimming removed 0 bases at V and 3 bases at J, with 15 bases between. CDR3 length equals 16 residues. The germline V gene has CDR1 LGHNA and CDR2 YSLEER. CDR3 DNA: TGCGCCAGCAGCCAAGAGCACCGAGCGAGCTACTACGAGCAGTACTTC. This codes for CASSQEHRASYYEQYF.

V gene TRBV2 combines with J gene TRBJ2-5; the match to TRBD2 covers 8 bases. CDR3 length: 14 amino acids. CDR1 SNHLY and CDR2 FYNNEI come from the germline V gene. V was pared by 7 bases and J by 3 bases, with 7 bases of the junction left unmatched. DNA for the CDR3: TGTGCCAGCATTAGCGGGAAGGGGGAAGAGACCCAGTACTTC. Translated: CASISGKGEETQYF.

This clone was counted between two and nine times. Other nucleotide sequences in the sample specify the same CDR3. The genes are TRBV7-2 and TRBJ2-7; D is unresolved. The germline CDR1 and CDR2 sequences are SGHTA and FQGNSA. V was shortened by 4 bases and J by 3 bases, with 4 bases between the two germline ends. This CDR3 has 11 residues. The CDR3 DNA sequence: TGTGCCAGCAGCTCATACTACGAGCAGTACTTC. Protein sequence: CASSSYYEQYF.

The chain combines TRBV5-1 with TRBJ2-3; TRBD2 matches at 7 bases. This CDR3 is 16 amino acids long. The germline V gene has CDR1 SGHRS and CDR2 YFSETQ. After removal of 0 bases from V and 5 bases from J, the junction contained 9 bases not matched to a gene. CDR3 sequence: CASSLAEAGAIDTQYF. The CDR3 bases are TGCGCCAGCAGCTTGGCCGAGGCGGGAGCGATAGATACGCAGTATTTT.

The V call is TRBV5-4, the J call TRBJ2-7; a weak D match, TRBD1 (6 bases). Germline CDR1 is SGHNT and CDR2 is YYREEE (reference sequence). The CDR3 runs 15 residues. The ends were cut back, 3 bases at V and 6 bases at J, with 19 bases in the middle. CDR3 sequence: CASSSTAGAYGEQYF. For the CDR3, the DNA is TGTGCCAGCAGCTCCACTGCAGGGGCTTATGGCGAGCAGTACTTC. The variable domain in full, with the rest retrieved from reference TRBV5-4 and TRBJ2-7, is ETGVTQSPTHLIKTRGQQVTLRCSSQSGHNTVSWYQQALGQGPQFIFQYYREEENGRGNFPPRFSGLQFPNYSSELNVNALELDDSALYLCASSSTAGAYGEQYFGPGTRLTVT.

V gene TRBV5-4 combines with J gene TRBJ2-5; a weak D match, TRBD2 (6 bases). In germline, CDR1 is SGHNT, CDR2 YYREEE (reference sequence). V was trimmed by 2 bases and J by 0 bases, leaving 11 bases between them. The CDR3 is 15 amino acids. The CDR3 is CASSFGGINQETQYF. CDR3 DNA sequence: TGTGCCAGCAGCTTTGGCGGGATTAACCAAGAGACCCAGTACTTC. Full variable domain (outside the CDR3, taken from reference TRBV5-4 and TRBJ2-5): ETGVTQSPTHLIKTRGQQVTLRCSSQSGHNTVSWYQQALGQGPQFIFQYYREEENGRGNFPPRFSGLQFPNYSSELNVNALELDDSALYLCASSFGGINQETQYFGPGTRLLVL.

V gene TRBV5-6 combines with J gene TRBJ1-4; 9 positions agree with TRBD1. Trimming at V came to 4 bases and at J to 8 bases, leaving 9 bases not matched to a gene. CDR1 and CDR2 (germline): SGHDT, YYEEEE. CDR3 length equals 15 residues. CDR3 residues: CASSAEGDRVEKLFF. The CDR3 DNA reads TGTGCCAGCAGCGCTGAGGGGGACAGGGTCGAAAAACTGTTTTTT.

The chain couples TRBV7-9 to TRBJ1-5; D may be TRBD1 (6 bases). Trimming stripped 5 bases from V and 4 bases from J, with 21 bases between. The CDR3 is 17 amino acids. Germline lookup yields CDR1 SEHNR and CDR2 FQNEAQ (reference sequence). The CDR3 DNA follows: TGTGCCAGCAGCCAAGGTCCCTCACAGGGATATAATCAGCCCCAGCATTTT. Residues: CASSQGPSQGYNQPQHF.

Written as DNA, the CDR3 is TGTGCCAGCAGTCGAACCAGCCCCCCTGAAGCTTTCTTT. This sequence encodes CASSRTSPPEAFF. The chain employs TRBV6-5 and TRBJ1-1; D is unresolved. The CDR3 is 13 amino acids. Trimming cost V 5 bases and J 6 bases, with 13 bases left between them. Germline V gene data show CDR1 as MNHEY and CDR2 as SVGAGI.

This chain links TRBV2 with TRBJ2-1; D not certain. The CDR3 consists of 15 residues. Looked up from germline, CDR1 is SNHLY and CDR2 is FYNNEI. V lost 7 bases to trimming and J lost 0 bases, with 13 bases between them. The CDR3 loop reads CASKRTESSYNEQFF. The CDR3 DNA follows: TGTGCCAGCAAAAGGACGGAGAGCTCCTACAATGAGCAGTTCTTC.

The chain joins TRBV29-1 to TRBJ2-1; 8 bases align to TRBD2. This CDR3 comprises 13 residues. After removal of 5 bases from V and 7 bases from J, the junction contained 7 bases not matched to a gene. The germline V gene encodes CDR1 SQVTM and CDR2 ANQGSEA. This CDR3 reads CSVTVLADNEQFF. The CDR3 nucleotides are TGCAGCGTTACCGTACTAGCGGATAATGAGCAGTTCTTC.

This chain joins TRBV23-1 and TRBJ2-7, with D perhaps matching TRBD1 (6 bases). TRBV23-1 is an open reading frame whose function is uncertain. Trimming took 5 bases from V and 4 from J, leaving 12 bases between them. The CDR3 covers 13 residues. The CDR3 sequence: CASSTGWWYEQYF. The CDR3 coding sequence is TGCGCCAGCAGTACAGGGTGGTGGTACGAGCAGTACTTC.

Points on this clone: Other DNA sequences from this sample encode an identical CDR3 as well. This chain connects TRBV10-3 to TRBJ2-7; D unresolved. CDR3 length: 14 amino acids. The V and J ends lost 0 bases and 0 bases respectively, with 6 bases between them. Per the germline V gene, CDR1 is ENHRY and CDR2 is SYGVKD. CDR3 residues: CAISESGPSYEQYF. The CDR3 bases are TGTGCCATCAGTGAGTCTGGGCCCTCCTACGAGCAGTACTTC.

The chain couples TRBV18 to TRBJ1-1; perhaps TRBD1 as D (5 bases). The CDR3 is 15 amino acids. Trimming cost V 5 bases and J 1 base, with 14 bases left between them. Germline CDR1 and CDR2: KGHSH and LQKENI. The CDR3 here is CASSWAGMGNTEAFF. The DNA for the CDR3 is TGTGCCAGCTCATGGGCAGGGATGGGGAACACTGAAGCTTTCTTT.

The CDR3 DNA sequence: TGTGCCAGCAGCTTAGGGGCAGGGAGGGATACGCAGTATTTT. It encodes CASSLGAGRDTQYF. V is TRBV11-2 and J is TRBJ2-3; D is possibly TRBD2 (6 bases). The germline V gene encodes CDR1 SGHAT and CDR2 FQNNGV. There are 14 residues in the CDR3. The germline V and J ends were trimmed by 1 base and 6 bases, with 11 bases remaining between them.

J is TRBJ1-5 and V is TRBV6-1; TRBD1 aligns across 8 bases. The CDR3 has 14 amino acids. Germline CDR1 reads MNHNS; CDR2 reads SASEGT. Trimming took 5 bases from V and 5 from J; bases not matched to a gene: 5. CDR3 bases: TGTGCCAGCAGTCAAACAGGGGGGGATCAGCCCCAGCATTTT. Encoded protein: CASSQTGGDQPQHF.